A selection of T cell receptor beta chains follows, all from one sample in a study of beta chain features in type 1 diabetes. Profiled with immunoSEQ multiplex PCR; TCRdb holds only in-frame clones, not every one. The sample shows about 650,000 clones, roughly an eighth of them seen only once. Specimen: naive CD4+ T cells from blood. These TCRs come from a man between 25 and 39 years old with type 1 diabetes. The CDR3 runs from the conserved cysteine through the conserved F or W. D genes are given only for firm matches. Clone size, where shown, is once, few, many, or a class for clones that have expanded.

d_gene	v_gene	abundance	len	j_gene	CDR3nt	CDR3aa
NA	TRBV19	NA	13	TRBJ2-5	TGTGCCAGTGGACCTAGGGGTGTTGAGACCCAGTACTTC	CASGPRGVETQYF
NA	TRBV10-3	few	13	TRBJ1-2	TGTGCCATGACAACTGAAATCTTCTATGGCTACACCTTC	CAMTTEIFYGYTF
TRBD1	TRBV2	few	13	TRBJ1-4	TGTGCCAGCAGGGCGACAGGGGGAGAAAAACTGTTTTTT	CASRATGGEKLFF
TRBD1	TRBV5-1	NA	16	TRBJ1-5	TGCGCCAGCAGCTTGGATGGCAGGGGGAGCAATCAGCCCCAGCATTTT	CASSLDGRGSNQPQHF
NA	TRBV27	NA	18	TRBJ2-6	TGTGCCAGCAGTTTTACACCCGACCAATTCTCAGGGGCCAACGTCCTGACTTTC	CASSFTPDQFSGANVLTF
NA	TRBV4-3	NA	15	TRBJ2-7	TGCGCCAGCAGCCAAGAAACGGGATGGGCGGGTGAGCAGTACTTC	CASSQETGWAGEQYF
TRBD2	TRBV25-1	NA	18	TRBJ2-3	TGTGCCAGCAGTGAATGGGGACTAGCGGGGAGCTCCACAGATACGCAGTATTTT	CASSEWGLAGSSTDTQYF
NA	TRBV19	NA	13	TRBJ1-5	TGTGCCAGTAGTGTCCGGAGCAATCAGCCCCAGCATTTT	CASSVRSNQPQHF
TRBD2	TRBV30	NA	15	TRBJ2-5	TGTGCCTGGAGTGTGAGTAGCGGGGCGCAAGAGACCCAGTACTTC	CAWSVSSGAQETQYF
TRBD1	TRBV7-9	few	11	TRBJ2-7	TGTGCCAGCAGTAGCCGGGACAGCTATTACTTC	CASSSRDSYYF
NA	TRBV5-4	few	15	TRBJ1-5	TGTGCCAGCAGCTGGGGGCTGTCGGAGTTTCAGCCCCAGCATTTT	CASSWGLSEFQPQHF
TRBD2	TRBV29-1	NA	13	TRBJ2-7	TGCAGCGTTGGCGGGGGGGCCTCCTACGAGCAGTACTTC	CSVGGGASYEQYF
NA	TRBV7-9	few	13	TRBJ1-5	TGTGCCAGCAGCTTTTTGGGCGTAGGGCCCCAGCATTTT	CASSFLGVGPQHF
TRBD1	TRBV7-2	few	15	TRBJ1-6	TGTGCCAGCAGCCCCTGGACAGGGAATGGTAGACCCCTCCACTTT	CASSPWTGNGRPLHF
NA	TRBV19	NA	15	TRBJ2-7	TGTGCCAGTAGTATCGGCAGGGAGTTATCCTACGAGCAGTACTTC	CASSIGRELSYEQYF
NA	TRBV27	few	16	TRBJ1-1	TGTGCCAGCAGTTGGCGACCGGGGCTGATCTTGACTGAAGCTTTCTTT	CASSWRPGLILTEAFF
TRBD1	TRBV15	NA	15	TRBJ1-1	TGTGCCACCAGCAGGGGTGACAGGGATAACACTGAAGCTTTCTTT	CATSRGDRDNTEAFF
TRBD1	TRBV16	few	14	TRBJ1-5	TGTGCCAGCAGCCAATCGGGGACAGTGAGGGCCCAGCATTTT	CASSQSGTVRAQHF
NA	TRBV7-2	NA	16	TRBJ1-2	TGTGCCAGCAGCTTAAGCTACGGGACGGAAAATTATGGCTACACCTTC	CASSLSYGTENYGYTF
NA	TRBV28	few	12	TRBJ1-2	TGTGCCAGCAGTTCTCGGGCGTTGGGCTACACCTTC	CASSSRALGYTF
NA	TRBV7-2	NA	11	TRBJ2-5	TGTGCCAGCAGAATCGTAGAGACCCAGTACTTC	CASRIVETQYF
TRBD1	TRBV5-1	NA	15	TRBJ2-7	TGCGCCAGCAGCTTAATTACCGGGACAGGTTACGAGCAGTACTTC	CASSLITGTGYEQYF
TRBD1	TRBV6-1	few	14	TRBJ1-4	TGTGCCAGCAGTTCGGGACAGGACAATGAAAAACTGTTTTTT	CASSSGQDNEKLFF
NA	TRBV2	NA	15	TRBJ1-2	TGTGCCAGCAGTGAAAGGGCAGGGTATCAGGGTAGCTACACCTTC	CASSERAGYQGSYTF
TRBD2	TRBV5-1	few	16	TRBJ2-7	TGCGCCAGCACCGTGGGAGGGGTAGGCAAGACCTACGAGCAGTACTTC	CASTVGGVGKTYEQYF